One sample yielded the 22 T cell receptor beta chains listed below, sequenced in a study of T cells in Graves' hyperthyroidism and ophthalmopathy. RNA transcripts yielded amplified TCR beta CDR3 regions. TCR CDR3 regions were first amplified by RT-PCR with HTBI primers. TCRdb reanalysed the multiplex PCR reads using MiXCR and keeps one entry per CDR3 protein. This table has about 590,000 distinct CDR3 sequences, approximately 14% appearing once. Sequencing was done on a sample of blood. The receptors shown here come from a woman younger than 35 with Graves' ophthalmopathy.

This chain uses TRBV9 with TRBJ2-1; tentative D call: TRBD2 (7 bases). The CDR3 has 14 residues. Looked up from germline, CDR1 is SGDLS and CDR2 is YYNGEE. Trimming pared 0 bases from V and 7 bases from J, leaving 11 bases between. As DNA, the CDR3 is TGTGCCAGCAGCGTAGTGGAGGGGGGGAATGAGCAGTTCTTC. The encoded protein is CASSVVEGGNEQFF.

The chain carries TRBV5-6 and TRBJ2-7; maybe TRBD2 (5 bases). The V gene's germline CDR1 is SGHDT and CDR2 YYEEEE. Trimming took 4 bases from V and 3 from J, leaving 14 bases between them. The CDR3 is 14 residues long. The CDR3 is CASSVRQRLYEQYF. CDR3 DNA: TGTGCCAGCAGCGTGAGGCAGCGGCTCTACGAGCAGTACTTC.

This clonotype was picked up many times. The chain couples TRBV2 to TRBJ2-2, with a tentative D call TRBD1 (6 bases). V lost 4 bases to trimming and J lost 1 base, with 10 bases between them. The CDR3 covers 15 residues. Looked up from germline, CDR1 is SNHLY and CDR2 is FYNNEI. This CDR3 reads CASSGTGQNTGELFF. The DNA of the CDR3 is TGTGCCAGCAGTGGAACAGGGCAGAACACCGGGGAGCTGTTTTTT.

V and J are TRBV27 and TRBJ1-2; possibly TRBD1 for D (5 bases). Germline values: CDR1 MNHEY, CDR2 SMNVEV (reference sequence). The CDR3 is 16 residues long. V lost 0 bases and J lost 5, with 16 bases in between. CDR3 nucleotides: TGTGCCAGCAGTTTATCGAAAGGGGAGGTGTCTTATGGCTACACCTTC. Residues: CASSLSKGEVSYGYTF.

There are many counts of this clonotype. This chain joins TRBV12-3 or TRBV12-4 and TRBJ1-5; 9 positions agree with TRBD1. With 6 bases clipped from V and 4 bases from J, the junction kept 7 bases outside the gene matches. The CDR3 runs to 15 residues. The CDR3 is CASSLDRGHNQPQHF. CDR3 DNA: TGTGCCAGCAGCCTGGACAGGGGCCATAATCAGCCCCAGCATTTT.

This chain connects TRBV29-1 to TRBJ2-5; D is uncertain. There are 15 residues in the CDR3. Germline V gene sequence: CDR1 SQVTM, CDR2 ANQGSEA. V gave up 2 bases and J gave up 7 bases, with 20 bases separating them. The CDR3 coding sequence is TGCAGCGTTGAAAACATAGTAGACTGGGCAGGGACCCAGTACTTC. Protein product: CSVENIVDWAGTQYF. The full variable domain, with the rest looked up from reference TRBV29-1 and TRBJ2-5, is SAVISQKPSRDICQRGTSLTIQCQVDSQVTMMFWYRQQPGQSLTLIATANQGSEATYESGFVIDKFPISRPNLTFSTLTVSNMSPEDSSIYLCSVENIVDWAGTQYFGPGTRLLVL.

This clonotype was counted many times. The chain combines TRBV7-2 with TRBJ2-7, with D possibly being TRBD2 (6 bases). The CDR3 sequence is 14 residues long. V lost 4 bases to trimming and J lost 2 bases, with 12 bases between them. Germline V gene lookup returns CDR1 SGHTA and CDR2 FQGNSA. CDR3 bases: TGTGCCAGCAGCTCCGGGAGTTCAGCCTACGAGCAGTACTTC. Encoded protein: CASSSGSSAYEQYF.

At least ten counts were recorded for this clonotype. The chain links TRBV14 to TRBJ2-5; a weak D match, TRBD1 (6 bases). The CDR3 totals 17 residues. Germline V gene lookup returns CDR1 SGHDN and CDR2 FVKESK. The germline V and J ends were trimmed by 1 base and 0 bases, with 15 bases remaining between them. CDR3 protein: CASSQAQGTLYQETQYF. The DNA for the CDR3 is TGTGCCAGCAGCCAAGCTCAGGGGACATTGTACCAAGAGACCCAGTACTTC.

This clonotype occurred many times. For the CDR3, the DNA is TGCAGTGCTGGTACCGGGGTTAGTGAAGCTTTCTTT. Translated: CSAGTGVSEAFF. The rearrangement uses TRBV20-1 and TRBJ1-1; D is unresolved. The length of the CDR3 is 12 residues. Germline CDR1 is DFQATT and CDR2 is SNEGSKA (reference sequence). The V end lost 5 bases, the J end lost 7 bases, and 14 bases lay between the germline ends.

This chain links TRBV7-9 with TRBJ2-5; 9 positions agree with TRBD1. The CDR3 sequence is 15 residues long. Germline loops: CDR1 SEHNR, CDR2 FQNEAQ (reference sequence). V was clipped by 4 bases and J by 5 bases; unmatched bases: 8. CDR3 loop: CASSSRQGVLETQYF. In nucleotides, the CDR3 is TGTGCCAGCAGCTCCCGACAGGGGGTCTTGGAGACCCAGTACTTC. Filled out from reference TRBV7-9 and TRBJ2-5, the complete variable domain reads DTGVSQNPRHKITKRGQNVTFRCDPISEHNRLYWYRQTLGQGPEFLTYFQNEAQLEKSRLLSDRFSAERPKGSFSTLEIQRTEQGDSAMYLCASSSRQGVLETQYFGPGTRLLVL.

The V and J genes are TRBV5-1 and TRBJ2-1; 10 nucleotides line up with TRBD1. This CDR3 contains 15 residues. With V trimmed by 7 bases and J by 7 bases, 11 bases remained unmatched. Germline CDR1 and CDR2: SGHRS and YFSETQ. The CDR3 DNA is TGCGCCAGCGGCTCGACAGGGGGCCGGGTGAATGAGCAGTTCTTC. It is translated as CASGSTGGRVNEQFF. Supplemented by reference TRBV5-1 and TRBJ2-1, the full variable domain reads KAGVTQTPRYLIKTRGQQVTLSCSPISGHRSVSWYQQTPGQGLQFLFEYFSETQRNKGNFPGRFSGRQFSNSRSEMNVSTLELGDSALYLCASGSTGGRVNEQFFGPGTRLTVL.

This clonotype occurred a few times. J is TRBJ1-2 and V is TRBV20-1, with 8 bases matching TRBD1. CDR1 and CDR2 from the germline V gene are DFQATT and SNEGSKA (reference sequence). Losses at the gene ends were 4 bases for V and 6 bases for J; bases not matched to a gene: 16. This CDR3 is 16 amino acids long. CDR3 nucleotide sequence: TGCAGTGCTATGGGGGGGTCAGGGGGCAATATGGATGGCTACACCTTC. Protein sequence: CSAMGGSGGNMDGYTF.

This rearrangement joins TRBV6-1 to TRBJ1-3; 10 bases are shared with TRBD1. The CDR3 is made up of 14 amino acids. The V gene end was trimmed by 6 bases and the J gene end by 2 bases; junction bases not matched to a gene: 1. Germline-derived CDR1 and CDR2 are MNHNS and SASEGT. DNA of the CDR3: TGTGCCAGCAGGACAGGGGGCCCTGGAAACACCATATATTTT. Its translation: CASRTGGPGNTIYF.

This clonotype was recorded a few times. The chain is built from TRBV29-1 and TRBJ2-2; 14 bases agree with TRBD2. Germline CDR1 and CDR2: SQVTM and ANQGSEA. CDR3 size: 17 residues. With V trimmed by 4 bases and J by 7 bases, 11 bases remained unmatched. The CDR3 bases are TGCAGCGTTGTGCCCGGGACTAGCGGGAGTCGCGGCGGGGAGCTGTTTTTT. Translated: CSVVPGTSGSRGGELFF.

In its sample, this clonotype was seen many times. The chain recombines TRBV7-2 with TRBJ1-5; 7 bases agree with TRBD1. The CDR3 extends over 14 amino acids. Germline CDR1 SGHTA, CDR2 FQGNSA. The ends lost 6 bases at V and 2 bases at J; junction bases unmatched: 4. The CDR3, as DNA: TGTGCCAGCAGTAACGGACAGGGCAATCAGCCCCAGCATTTT. Translated, it gives CASSNGQGNQPQHF. The entire variable domain, with the rest obtained from reference TRBV7-2 and TRBJ1-5, is as follows: GAGVSQSPSNKVTEKGKDVELRCDPISGHTALYWYRQSLGQGLEFLIYFQGNSAPDKSGLPSDRFSAERTGGSVSTLTIQRTQQEDSAVYLCASSNGQGNQPQHFGDGTRLSIL.

Note on this clonotype: A read error may be the cause here, since a much bigger clone is one base away. This chain links TRBV28 with TRBJ2-5; D may be TRBD1 (7 bases). The CDR3 consists of 12 residues. V gave up 8 bases and J gave up 4 bases, with 11 bases separating them. Germline V gene sequence: CDR1 MDHEN, CDR2 SYDVKM. The CDR3 nucleotides are TGTGCCAGCGCCCAGGGGGGAGAGACCCAGTACTTC. As protein: CASAQGGETQYF.

This clonotype was counted at least ten times. V is TRBV7-2 and J is TRBJ1-1, with D hard to call. The V gene's germline CDR1 is SGHTA and CDR2 FQGNSA. CDR3 length: 13 amino acids. Trimming took off 5 bases at V and 1 base at J, with 8 bases between the two ends. CDR3 in amino acids: CASSITANTEAFF. In nucleotides, the CDR3 is TGTGCCAGCAGCATCACAGCGAACACTGAAGCTTTCTTT.

In this sample, this clonotype turned up many times. The chain recombines TRBV7-2 with TRBJ2-1; 8 bases line up with TRBD1. The V and J ends lost 3 bases and 4 bases, in that order; junction bases with no gene match: 5. The CDR3 covers 15 residues. Looked up from germline, CDR1 is SGHTA and CDR2 is FQGNSA. The CDR3 bases are TGTGCCAGCAGCTTGGGGCAGGGGGCATACAATGAGCAGTTCTTC. Protein: CASSLGQGAYNEQFF.

This clonotype was detected many times. The chain combines TRBV20-1 with TRBJ2-1; weak D call: TRBD1 (5 bases). The CDR3 consists of 13 residues. Looked up from germline, CDR1 is DFQATT and CDR2 is SNEGSKA (reference sequence). Trimming shortened V by 3 bases and J by 8 bases, and 14 bases separated the two germline ends. In nucleotides, the CDR3 is TGCAGTGCTAGTGTGGGCAGGGCGGATGAGCAGTTCTTC. It specifies CSASVGRADEQFF.

This clonotype showed up many times. The genes are TRBV14 and TRBJ2-1, with D uncertain. Between the trimmed V and J ends, which lost 2 bases and 0 bases, there was a span of 11 bases. The CDR3 is 16 amino acids. Per germline, CDR1 SGHDN and CDR2 FVKESK. CDR3 sequence reads: CASSQRRFPSYNEQFF. The CDR3 DNA reads as TGTGCCAGCAGCCAACGACGGTTCCCCTCCTACAATGAGCAGTTCTTC.

Ten or more counts support this clonotype. One junction end disagrees with the germline gene, perhaps due to a read error. V is TRBV3-1 and J is TRBJ1-1, with no clear D. The germline CDR1 and CDR2 sequences are LGHDT and YNNKEL (reference sequence). CDR3 length: 15 residues. CDR3 sequence (DNA): TGTGCCAGCAGTCAAGTACACATCGTCACCACTGAAGCTTTCTTT. This gives the protein CASSQVHIVTTEAFF. Drawing the rest from reference TRBV3-1 and TRBJ1-1, the complete variable domain is DTAVSQTPKYLVTQMGNDKSIKCEQNLGHDTMYWYKQDSKKFLKIMFSYNNKELIINETVPNRFSPKSPDKAHLNLHINSLELGDSAVYFCASSQVHIVTTEAFFGQGTRLTVV.

The chain is built from TRBV6-2 or TRBV6-3 and TRBJ1-2, with no clear D. The V end was cut by 5 bases, the J end by 0 bases, with 10 bases between. CDR1 MNHEY and CDR2 SVGEGT come from the germline V gene. This CDR3 spans 14 amino acids. The CDR3 is CASSEDSANYGYTF. For the CDR3, the DNA is TGTGCCAGCAGTGAAGACTCAGCTAACTATGGCTACACCTTC.